Below, 29 T cell receptor beta chains from the same sample are listed, as sequenced in a study of beta chain features in type 1 diabetes. Study-level results: Patients with Type 1 diabetes showed moderately but significantly shorter TCRB CDR3s in all four CD4+ subsets.

The entirety of the isolated RNA underwent reverse transcription, so expressed TCRB transcripts were sequenced. The protocol was immunoSEQ multiplex PCR, while the TCRdb copy is restricted to in-frame clones and leaves out a portion. Of roughly 340,000 clones in the sample, approximately 12% are singletons; the top ten hold roughly 0.0097%. Antigens of these TCRs are unknown. Sequences were obtained from naive CD4+ T cells from blood. Receptor source: a woman aged 18-30 years with type 1 diabetes.

The chain recombines TRBV27 with TRBJ1-2, with 9 bases that match TRBD1. The CDR3 runs to 13 residues. From germline, CDR1 is MNHEY and CDR2 SMNVEV (reference sequence). V shed 3 bases, J shed 6 bases, and the junction held 2 bases outside the gene matches. This chain's CDR3 is CASSLDRGHGYTF. DNA of the CDR3: TGTGCCAGCAGTTTGGACAGGGGCCATGGCTACACCTTC.

This clone has a handful of counts. The rearrangement joins TRBV4-2 to TRBJ1-1; tentative D call: TRBD1 (6 bases). Trimming shortened V by 4 bases and J by 1 base, and 10 bases separated the two germline ends. Germline V lookup: CDR1 LGHNA, CDR2 YNFKEQ. The CDR3 is 14 residues long. DNA for the CDR3: TGTGCCAGCAGCCGAGCACAGGGGAACACTGAAGCTTTCTTT. It encodes CASSRAQGNTEAFF.

This clone has a handful of counts. The V call is TRBV30, the J call TRBJ2-7; 7 nucleotides line up with TRBD1. The CDR3 length is 13 residues. Trimming took 5 bases from V and 6 from J; bases not matched to a gene: 10. Germline V lookup: CDR1 GTSNPN, CDR2 SVGIG (reference sequence). Written as DNA, the CDR3 is TGTGCCTGGGCGCGCTTAGGGGGCCCCGAGCAGTACTTC. This encodes CAWARLGGPEQYF. Filled out from reference TRBV30 and TRBJ2-7, the complete variable domain reads SQTIHQWPATLVQPVGSPLSLECTVEGTSNPNLYWYRQAAGRGLQLLFYSVGIGQISSEVPQNLSASRPQDRQFILSSKKLLLSDSGFYLCAWARLGGPEQYFGPGTRLTVT.

The chain joins TRBV2 to TRBJ1-2; D call uncertain. The V and J ends lost 3 bases and 5 bases respectively, with 4 bases between them. The CDR3 sequence is 11 residues long. From germline, CDR1 is SNHLY and CDR2 FYNNEI. The DNA of the CDR3 is TGTGCCAGCAGTGATCAGTATGGCTACACCTTC. Translation gives CASSDQYGYTF. The full variable domain, rest sourced from reference TRBV2 and TRBJ1-2, is EPEVTQTPSHQVTQMGQEVILRCVPISNHLYFYWYRQILGQKVEFLVSFYNNEISEKSEIFDDQFSVERPDGSNFTLKIRSTKLEDSAMYFCASSDQYGYTFGSGTRLTVV.

This sequence joins TRBV9 and TRBJ1-5; D unresolved. The V end was cut by 3 bases, the J end by 3 bases, with 10 bases between. Germline CDR1 and CDR2: SGDLS and YYNGEE. The CDR3 length is 14 residues. CDR3 nucleotide sequence: TGTGCCAGCAGCGCCAGTCCCCTCAATCAGCCCCAGCATTTT. It encodes CASSASPLNQPQHF.

The chain couples TRBV27 to TRBJ2-7, with 7 bases that match TRBD1. With 6 bases clipped from V and 3 bases from J, the junction kept 5 bases outside the gene matches. This CDR3 contains 13 residues. Germline V lookup: CDR1 MNHEY, CDR2 SMNVEV (reference sequence). This CDR3 is CASRETGYYEQYF. The CDR3, as DNA: TGTGCCAGCAGGGAGACAGGGTACTACGAGCAGTACTTC.

The chain recombines TRBV29-1 with TRBJ1-1; perhaps TRBD1 as D (6 bases). The CDR3 runs 13 residues. Trimming took off 7 bases at V and 4 bases at J, with 16 bases between the two ends. Germline values: CDR1 SQVTM, CDR2 ANQGSEA. DNA for the CDR3: TGCAGCGCCTCCGGGACAAAGGGCACTGAAGCTTTCTTT. Residues: CSASGTKGTEAFF. The full variable domain, in which reference TRBV29-1 and TRBJ1-1 provide the parts outside the CDR3, is SAVISQKPSRDICQRGTSLTIQCQVDSQVTMMFWYRQQPGQSLTLIATANQGSEATYESGFVIDKFPISRPNLTFSTLTVSNMSPEDSSIYLCSASGTKGTEAFFGQGTRLTVV.

This clone was observed a few times. This rearrangement joins TRBV11-3 to TRBJ2-5; TRBD1 agrees at 7 bases. From germline, CDR1 is SGHNT and CDR2 YENEEA. V dropped 5 bases and J dropped 4; count of bases not matched to a gene: 4. This CDR3 is built from 13 residues. CDR3 loop: CASSPRQGETQYF. The DNA of the CDR3 is TGTGCCAGCAGCCCCCGACAGGGAGAGACCCAGTACTTC.

This chain joins TRBV20-1 and TRBJ2-7, with 7 positions matching TRBD1. V was clipped by 5 bases and J by 4 bases; unmatched bases: 2. CDR1 is DFQATT and CDR2 is SNEGSKA in the germline V gene (reference sequence). This CDR3 is built from 11 residues. Written as DNA, the CDR3 is TGCAGTGCTTTGGACAGGTACGAGCAGTACTTC. Translating gives CSALDRYEQYF.

The rearrangement links TRBV7-6 to TRBJ1-3, with TRBD1 matching over 8 bases. CDR3 size: 13 residues. Trimming at V came to 6 bases and at J to 6 bases, leaving 4 bases not matched to a gene. Germline V gives CDR1 SGHVS, CDR2 FNYEAQ. The chain's CDR3 is CASSPGGSNTIYF. The CDR3 DNA follows: TGTGCCAGCAGTCCAGGGGGCTCAAACACCATATATTTT.

This chain links TRBV19 with TRBJ2-4, with a weak D call TRBD2 (5 bases). V was shortened by 7 bases and J by 10 bases, with 23 bases between the two germline ends. In germline, CDR1 is LNHDA, CDR2 SQIVND (reference sequence). The CDR3 spans 15 residues. CDR3 in DNA: TGTGCCAGTAAAAGTAGGGCGCCTTGGCCGGGGATTCAGTACTTC. Its translation is CASKSRAPWPGIQYF.

This clone appeared a few times. The V and J genes are TRBV7-7 and TRBJ2-1; D uncertain. The CDR3 is made up of 13 amino acids. Trimming stripped 5 bases from V and 2 bases from J, with 7 bases between. From germline, CDR1 is SSHAT and CDR2 FNYEAQ (reference sequence). The CDR3 is CASSLFPYNEQFF. CDR3 nucleotides: TGTGCCAGCAGCCTTTTCCCCTACAATGAGCAGTTCTTC.

The rearrangement joins TRBV29-1 to TRBJ1-5; D is unresolved. V lost 1 base to trimming and J lost 1 base, with 5 bases between them. The length of the CDR3 is 13 residues. Looked up from germline, CDR1 is SQVTM and CDR2 is ANQGSEA. This CDR3 reads CSVEVGSNQPQHF. In DNA, the CDR3 is TGCAGCGTTGAAGTCGGGAGCAATCAGCCCCAGCATTTT. Filled out from reference TRBV29-1 and TRBJ1-5, the complete variable domain reads SAVISQKPSRDICQRGTSLTIQCQVDSQVTMMFWYRQQPGQSLTLIATANQGSEATYESGFVIDKFPISRPNLTFSTLTVSNMSPEDSSIYLCSVEVGSNQPQHFGDGTRLSIL.

This clone was detected only a few times. Other DNA sequences in this specimen translate into the identical CDR3. V and J are TRBV30 and TRBJ1-2; D uncertain. Trimming took 2 bases from V and 2 from J, leaving 6 bases between them. Germline CDR1 reads GTSNPN; CDR2 reads SVGIG (reference sequence). This CDR3 has 12 amino acids. The CDR3 bases are TGTGCCTGGAGTCCCGGGAACTATGGCTACACCTTC. Amino acid sequence: CAWSPGNYGYTF.

The chain employs TRBV15 and TRBJ1-5; tentatively, D is TRBD1 (5 bases). Germline CDR1 is LNHNV and CDR2 is YYDKDF (reference sequence). Trimming removed 5 bases at V and 9 bases at J, with 23 bases between. The CDR3 length is 16 residues. The DNA of the CDR3 is TGTGCCACCAGCCCCCCAAGGGGAGGAATCGTCTGGCCCCAGCATTTT. It encodes CATSPPRGGIVWPQHF.

The V call is TRBV25-1, the J call TRBJ2-3; a possible D gene is TRBD2 (5 bases). The CDR3 consists of 14 residues. Between the trimmed V and J ends, which lost 3 bases and 1 base, there was a span of 8 bases. Germline V gene data show CDR1 as MGHDK and CDR2 as SYGVNS. The CDR3 is CASSEMGGTDTQYF. DNA of the CDR3: TGTGCCAGCAGTGAGATGGGAGGCACAGATACGCAGTATTTT.

This clone appeared a few times. The V and J genes are TRBV2 and TRBJ2-3; 7 bases map to TRBD2. CDR1 and CDR2 (germline): SNHLY, FYNNEI. The V gene end was trimmed by 3 bases and the J gene end by 4 bases; junction bases not matched to a gene: 7. The CDR3 consists of 15 residues. The CDR3 DNA reads TGTGCCAGCAGTGAGAGGGGAGGGATTGCAGATACGCAGTATTTT. This translates into CASSERGGIADTQYF.

This clone was detected a few times. V usage is TRBV5-4 and J usage is TRBJ2-7, with D perhaps TRBD2 (5 bases). The CDR3 consists of 15 residues. Per the germline V gene, CDR1 is SGHNT and CDR2 is YYREEE (reference sequence). Deletions cut 1 base from V and 5 bases from J, with 16 bases between. CDR3 sequence reads: CASSLPTLAVHEQYF. In nucleotides, the CDR3 is TGTGCCAGCAGCTTGCCAACTCTAGCTGTCCACGAGCAGTACTTC.

This clone turned up a few times. The J gene is TRBJ2-5, the V gene TRBV2, with a weak D call TRBD2 (5 bases). Germline V lookup: CDR1 SNHLY, CDR2 FYNNEI. V lost 4 bases and J 1 base, leaving 10 bases between the germline ends. The CDR3 runs 14 residues. The CDR3 region is CASSGLARQETQYF. The CDR3 DNA sequence: TGTGCCAGCAGTGGCCTAGCACGCCAAGAGACCCAGTACTTC. Variable domain in full (rest from reference TRBV2 and TRBJ2-5): EPEVTQTPSHQVTQMGQEVILRCVPISNHLYFYWYRQILGQKVEFLVSFYNNEISEKSEIFDDQFSVERPDGSNFTLKIRSTKLEDSAMYFCASSGLARQETQYFGPGTRLLVL.

This clone has more than one count but fewer than ten. Other DNA variants within this sample encode the same CDR3. The chain joins TRBV28 to TRBJ1-2; TRBD1 matches 8 bases. The germline V gene encodes CDR1 MDHEN and CDR2 SYDVKM. This CDR3 has 13 residues. The junction had 3 bases not matched to a gene; V was cut back by 6 bases and J by 3 bases. CDR3 in DNA: TGTGCCAGCAGCTCGGGACAGGACTATGGCTACACCTTC. This codes for CASSSGQDYGYTF.

The V call is TRBV18, the J call TRBJ1-1; weak D call: TRBD1 (6 bases). Germline V gene lookup returns CDR1 KGHSH and CDR2 LQKENI. CDR3 length equals 14 residues. The V end was cut by 6 bases, the J end by 2 bases, with 13 bases between. This CDR3 is CASSPTGYNTEAFF. The CDR3 DNA follows: TGTGCCAGCTCGCCCACAGGGTATAACACTGAAGCTTTCTTT.

CDR3 amino acids: CASSKPLRQDYNEQFF. CDR3 DNA: TGTGCCAGCAGCAAACCCCTGAGACAGGATTACAATGAGCAGTTCTTC. The V gene is TRBV21-1, the J gene TRBJ2-1; the table's D call, TRBD1, has no DNA check behind it. TRBV21-1 constitutes a pseudogene. There are 16 residues in the CDR3.

The chain combines TRBV11-2 with TRBJ2-1; 7 bases match TRBD1. Germline V lookup: CDR1 SGHAT, CDR2 FQNNGV. This CDR3 region has 13 residues. The junction had 7 bases not matched to a gene; V was cut back by 0 bases and J by 14 bases. As DNA, the CDR3 is TGTGCCAGCAGCTTAGAGGGTCATGGACAGGAGTTCTTC. It codes for CASSLEGHGQEFF.

The chain uses TRBV18 and TRBJ1-2, with TRBD1 matching 7 bases. CDR1 is KGHSH and CDR2 is LQKENI in the germline V gene. CDR3 length: 14 amino acids. The V gene end was trimmed by 6 bases and the J gene end by 2 bases; junction bases not matched to a gene: 6. CDR3 DNA sequence: TGTGCCAGCTCTAACGACAGGGAAAACTATGGCTACACCTTC. Its protein product is CASSNDRENYGYTF.

This chain links TRBV28 with TRBJ2-1; no definite D call. The V gene lost 3 bases and the J gene lost 12 bases, with 12 bases spanning the gap. CDR1 and CDR2 (germline): MDHEN, SYDVKM. This CDR3 has 12 residues. Here the CDR3 reads CASSFLGRGQFF. Written as DNA, the CDR3 is TGTGCCAGCAGTTTTCTCGGTCGTGGGCAGTTCTTC.

This clone was detected only a few times. The chain has TRBV9 and TRBJ1-1; D uncertain. The CDR3 totals 14 residues. Germline V CDR1 and CDR2: SGDLS, YYNGEE. V lost 2 bases to trimming and J lost 4 bases, with 12 bases between them. Here the CDR3 reads CASSVVPAATEAFF. CDR3 coding DNA: TGTGCCAGCAGCGTGGTACCGGCGGCCACTGAAGCTTTCTTT.

The sample holds a few counts of this clone. The V gene is TRBV7-2, the J gene TRBJ2-1; no clear D gene. Deletions cut 5 bases from V and 1 base from J, with 12 bases between. Per the germline V gene, CDR1 is SGHTA and CDR2 is FQGNSA. The CDR3 has 15 residues. The CDR3 loop is CASSLTEISYNEQFF. The CDR3 DNA reads TGTGCCAGCAGCCTTACGGAGATTTCCTACAATGAGCAGTTCTTC.

This chain uses TRBV7-3 with TRBJ2-1, with 9 nucleotides matching TRBD2. Germline V gene sequence: CDR1 SGHTA, CDR2 FQGTGA. Trimming took 1 base from V and 9 from J; bases not matched to a gene: 7. This CDR3 is 15 amino acids long. CDR3 nucleotide sequence: TGTGCCAGCAGCTTAAAAGGCGGGAGGGCGGGTGAGCAGTTCTTC. Its translation: CASSLKGGRAGEQFF.

This chain connects TRBV5-1 to TRBJ2-5; TRBD1 matches 8 bases. The trim removed 2 bases at V and 5 bases at J, leaving 11 bases unmatched. Germline V CDR1 and CDR2: SGHRS, YFSETQ. The CDR3 consists of 16 residues. The DNA of the CDR3 is TGCGCCAGCAGCTTCACCACCCGACAGGGGTCGGAGACCCAGTACTTC. This encodes CASSFTTRQGSETQYF.